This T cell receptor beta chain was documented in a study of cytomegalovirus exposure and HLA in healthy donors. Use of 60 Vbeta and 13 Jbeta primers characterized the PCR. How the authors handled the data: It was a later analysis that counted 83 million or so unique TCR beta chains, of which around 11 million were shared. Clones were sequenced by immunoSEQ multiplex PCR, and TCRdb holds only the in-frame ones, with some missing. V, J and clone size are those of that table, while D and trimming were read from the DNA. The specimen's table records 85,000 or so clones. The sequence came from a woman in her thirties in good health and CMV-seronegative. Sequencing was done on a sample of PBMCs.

CDR3 DNA: TGTGCCAGCAGTTATCGGCGGGGCGGCACAGATACGCAGTATTTT. This encodes CASSYRRGGTDTQYF. This sequence joins TRBV6-5 and TRBJ2-3, with D tentatively TRBD2 (6 bases). V lost 3 bases and J lost 1, with 11 bases in between. From germline, CDR1 is MNHEY and CDR2 SVGAGI. This CDR3 is 15 amino acids long.